This TCR beta chain was observed in a study of beta chain features in type 1 diabetes. This clone occurred a few times. Sequenced material consisted of expressed TCRB transcripts (all of the isolated RNA was reverse transcribed). The protocol was immunoSEQ multiplex PCR, while the TCRdb copy is restricted to in-frame clones and leaves out a portion. The sample gives under 900,000 clones, roughly a sixth of which show up once; 0.02% to 0.025% is in the top ten. J was trimmed by 7 bases and V by 1 base; bases with no gene match: 16. Germline CDR1 reads GTSNPN; CDR2 reads SVGIG (reference sequence). This CDR3 is 20 amino acids long.

The sequence was obtained from a woman aged 18 to 35 in good health. This chain joins TRBV30 and TRBJ2-1; 16 bases agree with TRBD2. The sequenced sample was naive CD4+ T cells from blood. Written as DNA, the CDR3 is TGTGCCTGGAGTGCCACGGGACTAGCGGGAGGGCCGTTAGATTTAAATGAGCAGTTCTTC. As protein: CAWSATGLAGGPLDLNEQFF.